The present entry profiles one T cell receptor (beta chain) with its context. Its cognate antigen is unknown. This sample stems from a study of PD-1 blockade in classical Hodgkin lymphoma. Study as a whole: The study gave patients nivolumab 3 mg/kg intravenously every 2 weeks. The study, taken as a whole, reports: The diversity seen at baseline in complete responders resembled that of newly diagnosed patients. After ASCT, patients who started nivolumab under 1 year later were excluded. Significantly greater TCR diversity emerged by C4D1 in CD4+ cells but not CD8+ cells.

Per the germline V gene, CDR1 is LNHDA and CDR2 is SQIVND (reference sequence). The CDR3 is 15 amino acids. Losses at the gene ends were 2 bases for V and 7 bases for J; bases not matched to a gene: 5. Every patient had relapsed following autologous stem cell transplantation, and cohorts differed in brentuximab vedotin exposure. Measured with immunoSEQ multiplex PCR; TCRdb has only the in-frame clones, and not every one. The data hold about 41,000 clones, with over 60% observed a single time. This TCR was recovered from a human donor with classical Hodgkin lymphoma. Sequenced here: peripheral blood mononuclear cells (PBMCs), sampled at baseline. The chain employs TRBV19 and TRBJ2-1, with 10 bases aligning to TRBD2. This chain's CDR3 is CASSILAGARNEQFF. The DNA for the CDR3 is TGTGCCAGTAGTATACTAGCGGGAGCTCGGAATGAGCAGTTCTTC. Using reference TRBV19 and TRBJ2-1 for the parts outside the CDR3, the full variable domain is DGGITQSPKYLFRKEGQNVTLSCEQNLNHDAMYWYRQDPGQGLRLIYYSQIVNDFQKGDIAEGYSVSREKKESFPLTVTSAQKNPTAFYLCASSILAGARNEQFFGPGTRLTVL.